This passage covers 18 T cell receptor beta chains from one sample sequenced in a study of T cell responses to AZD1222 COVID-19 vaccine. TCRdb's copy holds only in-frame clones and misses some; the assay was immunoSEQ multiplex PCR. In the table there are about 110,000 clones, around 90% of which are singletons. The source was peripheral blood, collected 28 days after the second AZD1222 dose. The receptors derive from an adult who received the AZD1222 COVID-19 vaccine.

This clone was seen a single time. This chain's CDR3 is CATSRDSSRPNQPQHF. CDR3 in DNA: TGTGCCACCAGCAGAGATTCGTCCCGGCCTAATCAGCCCCAGCATTTT. The chain carries TRBV15 and TRBJ1-5; D ambiguous. V was shortened by 0 bases and J by 4 bases, with 13 bases between the two germline ends. Germline CDR1 LNHNV, CDR2 YYDKDF (reference sequence). There are 16 residues in the CDR3.

CDR3: CASSLGQGNQPQHF. CDR3 sequence (DNA): TGTGCCAGTAGTCTGGGACAGGGGAATCAGCCCCAGCATTTT. The V gene is TRBV19, the J gene TRBJ1-5; TRBD1 matches at 10 bases. The germline gives CDR1 LNHDA, CDR2 SQIVND (reference sequence). This CDR3 spans 14 amino acids. V lost 5 bases and J lost 4; bases outside the gene matches: 2.

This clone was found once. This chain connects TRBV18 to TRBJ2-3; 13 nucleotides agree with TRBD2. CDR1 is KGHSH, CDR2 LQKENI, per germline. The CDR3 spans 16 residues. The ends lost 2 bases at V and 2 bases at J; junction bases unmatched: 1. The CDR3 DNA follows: TGTGCCAGCTCACCAGGACTAGCGGGGGACACAGATACGCAGTATTTT. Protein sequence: CASSPGLAGDTDTQYF.

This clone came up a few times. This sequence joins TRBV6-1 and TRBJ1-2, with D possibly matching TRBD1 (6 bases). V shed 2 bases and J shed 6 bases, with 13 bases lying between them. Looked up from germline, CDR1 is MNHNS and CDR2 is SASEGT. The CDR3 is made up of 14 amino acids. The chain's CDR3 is CASSELTTGNGYTF. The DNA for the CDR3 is TGTGCCAGCAGTGAATTAACCACAGGGAATGGCTACACCTTC.

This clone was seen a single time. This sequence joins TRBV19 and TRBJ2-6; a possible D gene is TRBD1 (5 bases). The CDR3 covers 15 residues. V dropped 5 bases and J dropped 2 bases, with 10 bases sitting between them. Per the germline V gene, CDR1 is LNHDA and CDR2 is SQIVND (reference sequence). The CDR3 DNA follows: TGTGCCAGTAGTGCAGGGCGACCTGGGGCCAACGTCCTGACTTTC. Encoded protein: CASSAGRPGANVLTF.

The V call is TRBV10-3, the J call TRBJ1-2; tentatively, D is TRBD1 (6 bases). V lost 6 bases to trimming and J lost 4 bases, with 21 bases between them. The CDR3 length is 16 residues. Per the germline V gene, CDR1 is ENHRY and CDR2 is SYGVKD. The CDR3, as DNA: TGTGCCATCAGCGACCGGGTGGGGGCCGAAGGCTATGGCTACACCTTC. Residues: CAISDRVGAEGYGYTF.

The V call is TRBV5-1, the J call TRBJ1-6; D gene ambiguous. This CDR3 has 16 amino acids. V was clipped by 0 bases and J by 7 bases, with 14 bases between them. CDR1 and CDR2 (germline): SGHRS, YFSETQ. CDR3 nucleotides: TGCGCCAGCAGCTTGGCCGACTCCGCTGCCAATTCACCCCTCCACTTT. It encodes CASSLADSAANSPLHF. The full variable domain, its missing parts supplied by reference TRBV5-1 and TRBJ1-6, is KAGVTQTPRYLIKTRGQQVTLSCSPISGHRSVSWYQQTPGQGLQFLFEYFSETQRNKGNFPGRFSGRQFSNSRSEMNVSTLELGDSALYLCASSLADSAANSPLHFGNGTRLTVT.

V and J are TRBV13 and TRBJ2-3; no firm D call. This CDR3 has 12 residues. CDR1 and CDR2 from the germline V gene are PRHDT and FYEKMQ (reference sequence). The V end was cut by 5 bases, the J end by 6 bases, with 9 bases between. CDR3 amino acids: CASSPSWDTQYF. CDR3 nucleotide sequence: TGTGCCAGCAGCCCGTCGTGGGATACGCAGTATTTT.

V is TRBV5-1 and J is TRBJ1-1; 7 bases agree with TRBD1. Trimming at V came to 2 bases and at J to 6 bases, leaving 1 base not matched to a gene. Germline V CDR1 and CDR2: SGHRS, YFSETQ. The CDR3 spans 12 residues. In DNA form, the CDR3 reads TGCGCCAGCAGCTTCAGGGGGGCTGAAGCTTTCTTT. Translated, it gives CASSFRGAEAFF.

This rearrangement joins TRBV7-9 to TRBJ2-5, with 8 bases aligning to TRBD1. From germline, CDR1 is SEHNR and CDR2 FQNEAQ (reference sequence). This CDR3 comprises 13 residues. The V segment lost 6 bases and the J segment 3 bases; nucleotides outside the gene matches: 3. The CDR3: CASRLTGEETQYF. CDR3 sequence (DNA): TGTGCCAGCAGACTGACAGGGGAAGAGACCCAGTACTTC.

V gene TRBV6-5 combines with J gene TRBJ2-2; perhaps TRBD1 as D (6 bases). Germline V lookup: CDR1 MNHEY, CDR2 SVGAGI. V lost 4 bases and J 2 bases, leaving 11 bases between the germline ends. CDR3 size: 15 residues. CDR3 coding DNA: TGTGCCAGCAGTTTTCAGACAGGCAACACCGGGGAGCTGTTTTTT. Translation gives CASSFQTGNTGELFF.

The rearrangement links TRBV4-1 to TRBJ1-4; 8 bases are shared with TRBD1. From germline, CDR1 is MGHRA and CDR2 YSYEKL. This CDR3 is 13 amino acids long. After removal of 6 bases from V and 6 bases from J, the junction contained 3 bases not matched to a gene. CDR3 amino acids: CASRDRDYEKLFF. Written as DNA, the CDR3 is TGCGCCAGCAGGGACAGGGACTATGAAAAACTGTTTTTT.

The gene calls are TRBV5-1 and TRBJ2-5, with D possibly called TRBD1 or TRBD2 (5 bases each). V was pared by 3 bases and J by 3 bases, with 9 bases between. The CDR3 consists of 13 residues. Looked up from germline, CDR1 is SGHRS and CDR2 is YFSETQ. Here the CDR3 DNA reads TGCGCCAGCAGCTGGGGGATAGAAGAGACCCAGTACTTC. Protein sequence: CASSWGIEETQYF.

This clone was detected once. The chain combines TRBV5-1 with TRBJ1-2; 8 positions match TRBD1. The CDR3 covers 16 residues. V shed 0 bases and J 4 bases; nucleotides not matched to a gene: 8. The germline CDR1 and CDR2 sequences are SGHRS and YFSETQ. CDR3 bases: TGCGCCAGCAGCTTGGATTCAGGGGGCCTCGGCTATGGCTACACCTTC. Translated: CASSLDSGGLGYGYTF.

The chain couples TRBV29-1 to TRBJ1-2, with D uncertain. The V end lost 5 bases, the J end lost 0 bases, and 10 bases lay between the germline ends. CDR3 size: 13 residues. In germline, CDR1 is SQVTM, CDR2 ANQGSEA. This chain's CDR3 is CSVLEVTNYGYTF. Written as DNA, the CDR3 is TGCAGCGTTTTGGAAGTAACTAACTATGGCTACACCTTC.

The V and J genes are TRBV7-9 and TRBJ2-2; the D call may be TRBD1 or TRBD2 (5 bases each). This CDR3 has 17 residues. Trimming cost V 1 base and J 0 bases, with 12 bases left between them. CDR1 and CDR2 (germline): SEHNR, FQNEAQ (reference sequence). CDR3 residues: CASSLGGWGANTGELFF. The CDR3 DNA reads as TGTGCCAGCAGCTTAGGAGGGTGGGGCGCGAACACCGGGGAGCTGTTTTTT.

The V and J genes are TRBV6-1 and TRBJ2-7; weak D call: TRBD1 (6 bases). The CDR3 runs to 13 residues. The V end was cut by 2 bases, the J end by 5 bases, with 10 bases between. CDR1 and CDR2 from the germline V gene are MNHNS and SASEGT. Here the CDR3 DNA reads TGTGCCAGCAGTGAAACAGGGCGTGACGAGCAGTACTTC. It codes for CASSETGRDEQYF.

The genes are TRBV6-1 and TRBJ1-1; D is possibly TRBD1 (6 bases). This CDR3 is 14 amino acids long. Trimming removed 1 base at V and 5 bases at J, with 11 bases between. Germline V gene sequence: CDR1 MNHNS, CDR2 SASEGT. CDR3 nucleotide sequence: TGTGCCAGCAGTGAAGACAGGGAGAATACTGAAGCTTTCTTT. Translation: CASSEDRENTEAFF.